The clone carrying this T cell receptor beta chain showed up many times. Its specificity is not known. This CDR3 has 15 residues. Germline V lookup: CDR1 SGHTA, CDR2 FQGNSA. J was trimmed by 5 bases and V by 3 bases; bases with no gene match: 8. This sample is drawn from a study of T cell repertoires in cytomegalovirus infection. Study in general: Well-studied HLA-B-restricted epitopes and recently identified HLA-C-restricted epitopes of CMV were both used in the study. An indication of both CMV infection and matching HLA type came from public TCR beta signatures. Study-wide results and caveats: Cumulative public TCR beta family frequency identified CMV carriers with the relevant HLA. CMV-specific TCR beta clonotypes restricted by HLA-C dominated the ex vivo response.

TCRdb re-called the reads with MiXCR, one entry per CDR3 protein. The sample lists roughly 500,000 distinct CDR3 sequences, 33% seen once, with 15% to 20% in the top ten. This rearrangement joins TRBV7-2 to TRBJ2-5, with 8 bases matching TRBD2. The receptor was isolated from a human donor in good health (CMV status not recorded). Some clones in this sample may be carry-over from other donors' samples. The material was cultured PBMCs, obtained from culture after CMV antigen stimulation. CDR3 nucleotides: TGTGCCAGCAGCTTCAGGGCAGCGGGAGTGGAGACCCAGTACTTC. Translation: CASSFRAAGVETQYF.